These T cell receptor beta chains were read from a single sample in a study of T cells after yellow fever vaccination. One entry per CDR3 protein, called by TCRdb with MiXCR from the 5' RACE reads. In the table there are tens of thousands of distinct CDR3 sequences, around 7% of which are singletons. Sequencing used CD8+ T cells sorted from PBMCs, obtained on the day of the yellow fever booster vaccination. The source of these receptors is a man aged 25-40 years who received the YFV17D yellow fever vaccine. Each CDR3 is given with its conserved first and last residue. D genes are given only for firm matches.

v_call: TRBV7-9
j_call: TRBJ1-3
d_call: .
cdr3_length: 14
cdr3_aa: CASSLGAAEDTIYF

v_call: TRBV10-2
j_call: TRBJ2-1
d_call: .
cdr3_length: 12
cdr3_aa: CASLGTYNEQFF

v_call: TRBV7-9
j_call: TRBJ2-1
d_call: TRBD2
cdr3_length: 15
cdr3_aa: CASSQTSGIYNEQFF

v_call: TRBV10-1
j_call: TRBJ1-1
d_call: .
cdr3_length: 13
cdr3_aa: CASSDGLGQKAFF

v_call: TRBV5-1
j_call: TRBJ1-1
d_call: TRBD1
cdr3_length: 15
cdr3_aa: CASSPTTGLGAEAFF

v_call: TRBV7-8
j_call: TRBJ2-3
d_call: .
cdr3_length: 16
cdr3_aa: CASSPSVGGNTDTQYF

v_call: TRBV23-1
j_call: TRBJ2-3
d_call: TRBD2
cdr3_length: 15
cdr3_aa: CASRQRLAATDTQYF

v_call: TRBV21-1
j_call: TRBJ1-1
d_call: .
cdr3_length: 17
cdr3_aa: CASSKLQGSGTGPKAFF

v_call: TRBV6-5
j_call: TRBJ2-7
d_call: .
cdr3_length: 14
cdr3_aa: CASSLSMSSYEQYF

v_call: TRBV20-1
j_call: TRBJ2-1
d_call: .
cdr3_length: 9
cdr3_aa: CSAREQQFF

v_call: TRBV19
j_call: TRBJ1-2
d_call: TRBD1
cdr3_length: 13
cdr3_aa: CASTGTDHRGYTF

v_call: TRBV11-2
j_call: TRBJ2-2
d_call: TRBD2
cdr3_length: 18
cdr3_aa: CASSLFLAGVWDTGELFF

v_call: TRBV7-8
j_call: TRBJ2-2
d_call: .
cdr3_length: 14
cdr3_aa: CASRRYRGTGELFF

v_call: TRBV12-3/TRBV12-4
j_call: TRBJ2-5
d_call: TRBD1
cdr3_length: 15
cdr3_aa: CASSYSMTGWGTQYF

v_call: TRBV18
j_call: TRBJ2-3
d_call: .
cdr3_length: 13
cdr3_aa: CASSPFGSDTQYF

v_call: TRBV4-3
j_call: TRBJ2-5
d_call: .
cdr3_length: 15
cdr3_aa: CASSQSLVSSETQYF

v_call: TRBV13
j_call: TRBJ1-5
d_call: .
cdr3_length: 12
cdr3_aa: CASSKDHQPQHF

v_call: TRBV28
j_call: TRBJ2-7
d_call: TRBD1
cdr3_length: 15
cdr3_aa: CASSFYRGPAYEQYF

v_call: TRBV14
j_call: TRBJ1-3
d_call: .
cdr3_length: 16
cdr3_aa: CASSQMWKTSGNTIYF

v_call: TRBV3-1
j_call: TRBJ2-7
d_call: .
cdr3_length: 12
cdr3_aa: CASSQEALEQYF

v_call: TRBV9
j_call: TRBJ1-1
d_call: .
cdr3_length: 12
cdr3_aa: CASGPGNTEAFF

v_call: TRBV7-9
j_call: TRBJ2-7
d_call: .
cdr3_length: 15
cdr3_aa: CASSSGWGVNYEQYF

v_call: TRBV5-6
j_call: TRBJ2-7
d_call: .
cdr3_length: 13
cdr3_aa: CASSGSGSYEQYF

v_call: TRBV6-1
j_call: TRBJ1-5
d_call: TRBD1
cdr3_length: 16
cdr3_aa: CASRPIGTASAQPQHF

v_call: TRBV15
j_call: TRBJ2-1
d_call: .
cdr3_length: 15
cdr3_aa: CATILRAGVYNEQFF

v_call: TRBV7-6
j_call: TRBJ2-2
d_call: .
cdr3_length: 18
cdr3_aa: CASSLLAQGGSNTGELFF

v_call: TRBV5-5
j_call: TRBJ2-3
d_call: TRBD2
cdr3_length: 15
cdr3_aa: CASSWLAASTDTQYF

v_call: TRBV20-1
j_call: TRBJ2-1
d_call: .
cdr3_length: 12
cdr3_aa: CSATPSAYEQFF

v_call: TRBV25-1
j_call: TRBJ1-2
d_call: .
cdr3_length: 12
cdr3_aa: CASSWDNYGYTF

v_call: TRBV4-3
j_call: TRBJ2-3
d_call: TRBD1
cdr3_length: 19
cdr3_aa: CASSQDWVTGVGGTDTQYF

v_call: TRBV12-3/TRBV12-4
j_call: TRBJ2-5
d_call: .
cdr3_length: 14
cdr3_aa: CASSLRHAQETQYF

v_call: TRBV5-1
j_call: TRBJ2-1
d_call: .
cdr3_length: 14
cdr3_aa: CASSPAPGAYEQFF

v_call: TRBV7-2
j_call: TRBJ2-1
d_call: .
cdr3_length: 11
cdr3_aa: CASTLEDEQFF

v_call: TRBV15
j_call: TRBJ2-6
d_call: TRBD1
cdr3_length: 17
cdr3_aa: CATSSLNTGAGANVLTF

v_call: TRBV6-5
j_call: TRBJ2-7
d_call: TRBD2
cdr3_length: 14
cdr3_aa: CASAQRENSYEQYF

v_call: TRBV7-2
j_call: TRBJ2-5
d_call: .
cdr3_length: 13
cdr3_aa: CASSPGLAAAQYF

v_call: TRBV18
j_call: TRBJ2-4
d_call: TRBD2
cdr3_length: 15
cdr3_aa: CASSRSAGTKNIQYF

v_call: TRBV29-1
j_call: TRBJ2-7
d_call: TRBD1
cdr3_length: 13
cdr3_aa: CSVETGDSYEQYF

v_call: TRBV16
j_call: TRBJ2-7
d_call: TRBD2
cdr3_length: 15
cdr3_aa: CASSQSTSGSHEQYF

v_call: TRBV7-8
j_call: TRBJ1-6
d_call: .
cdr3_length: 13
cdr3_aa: CASSLELGSPLHF

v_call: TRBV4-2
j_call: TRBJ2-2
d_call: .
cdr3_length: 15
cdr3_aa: CASSQETGAVGELFF

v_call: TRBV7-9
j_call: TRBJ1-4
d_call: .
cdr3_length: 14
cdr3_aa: CASSDGGTNEKLFF

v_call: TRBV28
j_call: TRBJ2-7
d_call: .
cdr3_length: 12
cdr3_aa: CASSGTGYEQYF

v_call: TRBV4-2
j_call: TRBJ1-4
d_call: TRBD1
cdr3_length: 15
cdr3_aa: CASSRYGTGAEKLFF

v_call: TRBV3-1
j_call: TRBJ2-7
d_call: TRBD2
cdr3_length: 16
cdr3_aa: CASSQETSGTSYEQYF

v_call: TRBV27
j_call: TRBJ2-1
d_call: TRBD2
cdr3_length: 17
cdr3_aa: CASSFIGTSGSFGEQFF

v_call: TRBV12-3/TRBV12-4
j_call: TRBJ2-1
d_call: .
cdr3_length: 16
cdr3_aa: CASSPDDASSYNEQFF

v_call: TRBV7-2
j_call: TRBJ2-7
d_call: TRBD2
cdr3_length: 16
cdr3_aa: CASSLVTSGSPYEQYF

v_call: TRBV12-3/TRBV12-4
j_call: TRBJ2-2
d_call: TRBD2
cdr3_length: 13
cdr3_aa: CASRGGSSGELFF

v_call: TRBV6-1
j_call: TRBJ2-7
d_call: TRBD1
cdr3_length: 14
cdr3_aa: CASLMTGHSYEQYF

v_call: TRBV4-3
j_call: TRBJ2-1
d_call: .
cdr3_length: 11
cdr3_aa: CASSPGNEQFF

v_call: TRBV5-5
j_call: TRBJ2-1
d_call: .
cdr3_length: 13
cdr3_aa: CASSSVGRTEQFF

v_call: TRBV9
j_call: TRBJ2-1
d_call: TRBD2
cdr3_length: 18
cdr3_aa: CASSGPSGPGTRGNEQFF

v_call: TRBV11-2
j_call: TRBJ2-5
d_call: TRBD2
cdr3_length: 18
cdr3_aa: CASMIRTGGVFVEETQYF

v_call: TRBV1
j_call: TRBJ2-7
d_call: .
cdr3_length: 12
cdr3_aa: CTRGLSSYEQYF

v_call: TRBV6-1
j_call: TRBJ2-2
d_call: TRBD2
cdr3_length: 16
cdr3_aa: CASSRGLAGASGELFF